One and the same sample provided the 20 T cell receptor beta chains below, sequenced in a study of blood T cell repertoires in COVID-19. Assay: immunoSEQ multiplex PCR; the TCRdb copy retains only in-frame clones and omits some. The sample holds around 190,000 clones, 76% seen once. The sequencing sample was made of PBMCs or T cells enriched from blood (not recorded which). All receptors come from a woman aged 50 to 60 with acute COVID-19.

The CDR3 region has the DNA TGTGCCAGCAGCCTAAGAGGAGGGTCCACCTACGAGCAGTACGTC. Translated, it gives CASSLRGGSTYEQYV. This chain connects TRBV27 to TRBJ2-7; possibly TRBD2 for D (6 bases). The CDR3 covers 15 residues. Germline values: CDR1 MNHEY, CDR2 SMNVEV (reference sequence). Trimming took off 6 bases at V and 2 bases at J, with 17 bases between the two ends.

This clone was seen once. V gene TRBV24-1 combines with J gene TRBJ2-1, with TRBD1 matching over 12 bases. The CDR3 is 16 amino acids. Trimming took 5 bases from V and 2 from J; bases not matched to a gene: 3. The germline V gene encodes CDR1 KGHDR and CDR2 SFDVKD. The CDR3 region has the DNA TGTGCCACCAGTGGGGGGACAGGGGGCGCCTACAATGAGCAGTTCTTC. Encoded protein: CATSGGTGGAYNEQFF.

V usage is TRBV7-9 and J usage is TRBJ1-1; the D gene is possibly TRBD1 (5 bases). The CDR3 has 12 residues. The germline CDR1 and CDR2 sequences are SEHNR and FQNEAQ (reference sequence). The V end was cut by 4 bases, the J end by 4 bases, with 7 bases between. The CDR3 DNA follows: TGTGCCAGCAGCTGGGGCTCCACTGAAGCTTTCTTT. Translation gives CASSWGSTEAFF.

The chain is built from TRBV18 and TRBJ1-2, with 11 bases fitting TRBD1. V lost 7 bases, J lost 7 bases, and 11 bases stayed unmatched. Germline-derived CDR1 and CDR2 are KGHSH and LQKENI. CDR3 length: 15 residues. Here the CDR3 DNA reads TGTGCCAGCTTCGCAGGACGGACAGGGGGCACTGGCTACACCTTC. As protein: CASFAGRTGGTGYTF.

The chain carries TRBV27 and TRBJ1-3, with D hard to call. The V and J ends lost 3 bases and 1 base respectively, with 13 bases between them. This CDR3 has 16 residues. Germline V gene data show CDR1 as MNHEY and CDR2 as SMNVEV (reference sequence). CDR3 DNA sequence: TGTGCCAGCAGTTTTTCTACACCGGGTTCTGGAAACACCATATATTTT. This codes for CASSFSTPGSGNTIYF.

CDR3 sequence (DNA): TGTGCCAGCAGTCCATACAGGGGGCCGGGCTATGGCTACACCTTC. This translates into CASSPYRGPGYGYTF. The chain combines TRBV28 with TRBJ1-2, with TRBD1 matching over 9 bases. V lost 5 bases, J lost 4 bases, and 8 bases stayed unmatched. Germline V gives CDR1 MDHEN, CDR2 SYDVKM. The CDR3 extends over 15 amino acids.

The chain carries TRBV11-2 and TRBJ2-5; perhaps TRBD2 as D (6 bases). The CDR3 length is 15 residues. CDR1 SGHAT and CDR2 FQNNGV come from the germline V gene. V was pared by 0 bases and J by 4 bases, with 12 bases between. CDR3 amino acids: CASSLERGSGETQYF. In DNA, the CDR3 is TGTGCCAGCAGCTTAGAAAGGGGTAGCGGAGAGACCCAGTACTTC.

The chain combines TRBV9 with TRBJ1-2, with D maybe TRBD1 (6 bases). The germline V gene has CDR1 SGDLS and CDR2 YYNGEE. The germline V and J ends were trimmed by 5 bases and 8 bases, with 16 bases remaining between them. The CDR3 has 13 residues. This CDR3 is CASSDTTGSGYTF. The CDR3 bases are TGTGCCAGCAGTGATACTACAGGGTCCGGCTACACCTTC.

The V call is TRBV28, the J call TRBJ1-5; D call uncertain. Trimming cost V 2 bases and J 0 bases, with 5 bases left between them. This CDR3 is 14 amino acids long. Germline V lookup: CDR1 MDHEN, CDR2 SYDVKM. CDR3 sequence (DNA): TGTGCCAGCAGTTTAACATTTAGCAATCAGCCCCAGCATTTT. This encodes CASSLTFSNQPQHF.

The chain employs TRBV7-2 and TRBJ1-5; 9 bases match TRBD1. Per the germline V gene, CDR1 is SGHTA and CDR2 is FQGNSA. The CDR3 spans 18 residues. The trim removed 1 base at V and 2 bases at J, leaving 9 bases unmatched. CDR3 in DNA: TGTGCCAGCAGCTTAGGTCAGGGACAGGGAATAGGCAATCAGCCCCAGCATTTT. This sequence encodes CASSLGQGQGIGNQPQHF.

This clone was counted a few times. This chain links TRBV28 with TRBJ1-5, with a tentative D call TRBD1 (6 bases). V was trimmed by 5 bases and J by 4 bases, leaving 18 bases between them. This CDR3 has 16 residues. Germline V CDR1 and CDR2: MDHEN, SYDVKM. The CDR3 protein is CASSPPMTRGNQPQHF. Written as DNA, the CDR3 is TGTGCCAGCAGTCCCCCCATGACAAGGGGGAATCAGCCCCAGCATTTT.

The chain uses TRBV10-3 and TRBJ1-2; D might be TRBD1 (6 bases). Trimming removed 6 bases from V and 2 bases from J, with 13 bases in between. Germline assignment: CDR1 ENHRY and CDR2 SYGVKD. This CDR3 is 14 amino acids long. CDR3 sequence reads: CAISEQGTNYGYTF. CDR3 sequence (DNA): TGTGCCATCAGCGAACAGGGCACCAACTATGGCTACACCTTC.

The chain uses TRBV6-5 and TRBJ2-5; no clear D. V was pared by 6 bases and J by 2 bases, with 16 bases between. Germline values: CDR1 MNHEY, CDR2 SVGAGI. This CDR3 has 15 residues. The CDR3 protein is CASSLLASSQETQYF. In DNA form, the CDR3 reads TGTGCCAGCAGCTTATTGGCATCCTCACAAGAGACCCAGTACTTC.

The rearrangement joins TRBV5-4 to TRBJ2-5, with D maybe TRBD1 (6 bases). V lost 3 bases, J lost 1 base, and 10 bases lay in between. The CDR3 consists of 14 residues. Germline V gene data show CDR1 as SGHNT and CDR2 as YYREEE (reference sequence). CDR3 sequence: CASSSTGAQETQYF. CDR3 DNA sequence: TGTGCCAGCAGCTCGACAGGAGCCCAAGAGACCCAGTACTTC.

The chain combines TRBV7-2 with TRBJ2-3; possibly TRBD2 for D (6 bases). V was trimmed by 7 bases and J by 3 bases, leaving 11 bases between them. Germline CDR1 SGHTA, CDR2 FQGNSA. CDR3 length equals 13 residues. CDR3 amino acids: CASNLGGTDTQYF. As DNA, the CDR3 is TGTGCCAGCAACCTTGGGGGGACAGATACGCAGTATTTT.

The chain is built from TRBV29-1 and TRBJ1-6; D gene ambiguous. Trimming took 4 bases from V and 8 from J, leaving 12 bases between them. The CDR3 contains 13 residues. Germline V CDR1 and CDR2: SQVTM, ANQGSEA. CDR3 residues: CSVGFDWDSPLHF. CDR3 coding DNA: TGCAGCGTTGGATTTGACTGGGATTCACCCCTCCACTTT.

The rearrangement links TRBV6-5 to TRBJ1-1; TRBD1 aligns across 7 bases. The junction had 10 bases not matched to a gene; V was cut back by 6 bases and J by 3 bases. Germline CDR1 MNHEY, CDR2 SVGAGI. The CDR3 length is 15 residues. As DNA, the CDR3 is TGTGCCAGCAGCCGCGGACAGGCCCTCCACACTGAAGCTTTCTTT. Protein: CASSRGQALHTEAFF.

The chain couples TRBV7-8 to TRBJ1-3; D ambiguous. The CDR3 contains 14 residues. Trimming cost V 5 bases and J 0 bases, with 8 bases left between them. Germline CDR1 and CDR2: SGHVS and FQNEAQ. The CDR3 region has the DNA TGTGCCAGCAGCCGGGGTGACTCTGGAAACACCATATATTTT. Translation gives CASSRGDSGNTIYF.

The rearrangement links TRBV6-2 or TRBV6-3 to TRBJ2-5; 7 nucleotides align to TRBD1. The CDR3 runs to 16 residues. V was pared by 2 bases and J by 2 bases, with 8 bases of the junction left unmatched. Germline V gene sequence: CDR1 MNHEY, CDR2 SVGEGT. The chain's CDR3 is CASSYGRGPQQETQYF. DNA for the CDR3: TGTGCCAGCAGTTACGGAAGGGGGCCTCAGCAAGAGACCCAGTACTTC.

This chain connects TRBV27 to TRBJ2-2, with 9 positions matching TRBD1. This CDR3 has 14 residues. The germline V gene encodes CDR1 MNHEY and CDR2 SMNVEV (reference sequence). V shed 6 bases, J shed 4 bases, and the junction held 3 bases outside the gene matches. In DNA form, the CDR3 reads TGTGCCAGCAGAGGACAGGGGTTCACCGGGGAGCTGTTTTTT. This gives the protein CASRGQGFTGELFF.